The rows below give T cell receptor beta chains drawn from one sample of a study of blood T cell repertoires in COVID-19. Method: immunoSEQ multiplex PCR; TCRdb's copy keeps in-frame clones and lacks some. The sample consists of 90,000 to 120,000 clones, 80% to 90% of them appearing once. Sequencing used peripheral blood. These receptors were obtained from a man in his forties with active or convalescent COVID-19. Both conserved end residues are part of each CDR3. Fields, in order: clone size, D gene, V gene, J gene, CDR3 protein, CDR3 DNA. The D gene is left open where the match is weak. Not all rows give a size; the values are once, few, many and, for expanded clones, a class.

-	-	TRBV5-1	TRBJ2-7	CASSRGTSPEQYF	TGCGCCAGCAGCCGAGGGACTTCACCGGAGCAGTACTTC
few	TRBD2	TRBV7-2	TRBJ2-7	CASSSGLAGSYEQYF	TGTGCCAGCAGCTCAGGACTAGCGGGCTCCTACGAGCAGTACTTC
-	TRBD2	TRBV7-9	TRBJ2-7	CASSPWDSGSYEQYF	TGTGCCAGCAGCCCCTGGGATAGCGGGAGTTACGAGCAGTACTTC
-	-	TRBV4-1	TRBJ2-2	CASSIPRGTGELFF	TGCGCCAGCAGCATACCAAGGGGCACCGGGGAGCTGTTTTTT
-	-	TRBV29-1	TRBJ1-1	CSPPGRRGNTEAFF	TGCAGCCCCCCGGGCAGGCGGGGTAACACTGAAGCTTTCTTT
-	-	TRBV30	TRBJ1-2	CAWMAGLTGGYTF	TGTGCCTGGATGGCGGGGCTAACGGGTGGCTACACCTTC
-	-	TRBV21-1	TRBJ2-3	CASSKRTSGRGTDTQYF	TGTGCCAGCAGCAAAAGGACTAGCGGGAGAGGGACAGATACGCAGTATTTT
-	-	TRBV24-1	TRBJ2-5	CATSDFGETQYF	TGTGCCACCAGTGATTTCGGGGAGACCCAGTACTTC
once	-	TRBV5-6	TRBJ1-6	CASSVDWSSYNSPLHF	TGTGCCAGCAGCGTGGACTGGAGCTCCTATAATTCACCCCTCCACTTT
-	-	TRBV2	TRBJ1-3	CASTEGVSGNTIYF	TGTGCCAGCACCGAAGGGGTCTCTGGAAACACCATATATTTT
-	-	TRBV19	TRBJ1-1	CASSRAQQNTEAFF	TGTGCCAGTAGTAGGGCACAGCAGAACACTGAAGCTTTCTTT
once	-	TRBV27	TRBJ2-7	CASREASRQYF	TGTGCCAGCAGGGAGGCATCGCGGCAGTACTTC
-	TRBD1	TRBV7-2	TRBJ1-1	CASSLVGTGMNTEAFF	TGTGCCAGCAGCTTAGTCGGGACAGGGATGAACACTGAAGCTTTCTTT
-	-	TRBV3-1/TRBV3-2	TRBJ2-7	CASSYSDSSYEQYF	TGTGCCAGCAGCTACAGTGACAGCTCCTACGAGCAGTACTTC
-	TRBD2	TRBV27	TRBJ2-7	CASRPAGLALYEQYF	TGTGCCAGCAGACCCGCAGGACTAGCGCTCTACGAGCAGTACTTC
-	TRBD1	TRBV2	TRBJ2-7	CATGTGAGEQYF	TGTGCCACCGGGACAGGGGCGGGTGAGCAGTACTTC
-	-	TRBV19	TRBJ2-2	CASSILGELFF	TGTGCCAGTAGTATCCTGGGGGAGCTGTTTTTT
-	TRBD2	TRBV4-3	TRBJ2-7	CASSQDRVGGPTYEQYF	TGCGCCAGCAGCCAAGATCGGGTGGGAGGGCCCACCTACGAGCAGTACTTC
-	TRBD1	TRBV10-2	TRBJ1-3	CASSKGQGYGNTIYF	TGCGCCAGCAGCAAAGGACAGGGGTACGGAAACACCATATATTTT
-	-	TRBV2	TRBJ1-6	CASSVGQGNSPLHF	TGTGCCAGCAGTGTTGGCCAGGGGAATTCACCCCTCCACTTT
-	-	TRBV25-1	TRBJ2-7	CASSRGSWAYEQYF	TGTGCCAGCAGTCGGGGTTCGTGGGCCTACGAGCAGTACTTC